Only a few counts were recorded for the clone carrying this T cell receptor beta chain. The entry originates in a study of blood T cell repertoires in COVID-19. The wider study: Acute and convalescent COVID-19 specimens originated in the United States, Italy and Spain. The analysed material was cDNA or gDNA that came from T cells, B-cell-depleted T cells, or PBMCs.

Per the original methods: Amplified reference gene primers provided the basis for estimating nucleated cell counts. The assay was immunoSEQ multiplex PCR, and TCRdb's table has in-frame clones only and misses some. V, J and clone size are taken as reported in that table, and D and trimming were inferred from the DNA itself. The table shows over 85,000 clones, with roughly 82% occurring only once. The CDR3 has 14 residues. CDR1 KGHSH and CDR2 LQKENI come from the germline V gene. V was pared by 3 bases and J by 2 bases, with 10 bases between. The receptor comes from a man aged 55 to 70 with acute or convalescent COVID-19. The chain uses TRBV18 and TRBJ1-1; D is ambiguous. Sample: peripheral blood. The CDR3 spells CASSPLARNTEAFF. The CDR3 region has the DNA TGTGCCAGCTCACCCCTAGCCCGAAACACTGAAGCTTTCTTT.